The T cell receptor beta chain described here comes from a study of shared clonotypes between healthy human individuals. General study results and limits: Non-shared clonotypes showed lower generation probabilities than clonotypes common to all four donors. Enrolling few donors narrowed the genetic and exposure-history diversity that was represented.

With respect to this clone: The target antigen is unknown. Other DNA variants within this sample encode the same CDR3.

Only in-frame clones appear in the TCRdb table, and some are missing; sequencing was by immunoSEQ multiplex PCR. The sample holds roughly 2,300,000 clones, about nine tenths seen once. The sequenced sample consisted of naive CD4+ T cells from PBMCs. The sample's subset: CD45RA+ positively selected. The TCR sequence derives from a man between 18 and 35 years old in good health. Some clones in this sample may be carry-over from other donors' samples.

The CDR3 protein is CSVGGVLTGELFF. The CDR3 DNA sequence: TGCAGCGTCGGGGGGGTACTCACCGGGGAGCTGTTTTTT. The chain combines TRBV29-1 with TRBJ2-2, with 8 nucleotides matching TRBD2. In germline, CDR1 is SQVTM, CDR2 ANQGSEA. Losses at the gene ends were 6 bases for V and 4 bases for J; bases not matched to a gene: 4. The CDR3 covers 13 residues.